The 3 T cell receptor beta chains below come from one sample, sequenced in a study of T cells in Graves' hyperthyroidism and ophthalmopathy. Authors of the study amplified TCR beta CDR3 regions from RNA transcripts. When the TCR CDR3 underwent first-round RT-PCR, the HTBI primer set was used. MiXCR was run by TCRdb on the multiplex PCR reads, yielding one entry per CDR3 protein. The sample yields 600,000 or so distinct CDR3 sequences, around 46% seen once. Material: peripheral blood or thyroid tissue (not recorded which). These receptor sequences come from a woman aged 18-35 years with Graves' hyperthyroidism.

The gene calls are TRBV6-5 and TRBJ1-5, with D unresolved. Trimming shortened V by 0 bases and J by 9 bases, and 15 bases separated the two germline ends. Per germline, CDR1 MNHEY and CDR2 SVGAGI. The CDR3 is 15 amino acids. The CDR3 spells CASSYSNPVLSPQHF. DNA of the CDR3: TGTGCCAGCAGTTACTCGAATCCGGTGTTATCGCCCCAGCATTTT.

J is TRBJ1-5 and V is TRBV10-3; D is unclear. The CDR3 loop spans 11 amino acids. CDR1 and CDR2 (germline): ENHRY, SYGVKD. The V end lost 3 bases, the J end lost 6 bases, and 3 bases lay between the germline ends. The CDR3 region has the DNA TGTGCCATCAGTGAAGCTCAGCCCCAGCATTTT. Its translation is CAISEAQPQHF.

The CDR3 sequence: CASSPNRDQETQYF. Here the CDR3 DNA reads TGTGCCAGCTCACCTAACAGGGACCAAGAGACCCAGTACTTC. The chain couples TRBV7-7 to TRBJ2-5, with D tentatively TRBD1 (6 bases). Germline lookup yields CDR1 SSHAT and CDR2 FNYEAQ (reference sequence). The CDR3 totals 14 residues. V dropped 8 bases and J dropped 0 bases, with 13 bases sitting between them.